Presented here are 4 T cell receptor beta chains from one specimen sequenced in a study of blood T cell repertoires in COVID-19. Sequencing was performed with immunoSEQ multiplex PCR; in TCRdb, only in-frame clones are kept and a portion is missing. The profile shows fewer than 100,000 clones, around 75% of them singletons. Input material: peripheral blood. The receptors stem from a human donor in a cohort sampled during active COVID-19.

This clone occurred once. This chain uses TRBV3-1 (or the pseudogene TRBV3-2) with TRBJ2-3; D is ambiguous. Trimming shortened V by 1 base and J by 2 bases, and 13 bases separated the two germline ends. CDR1 and CDR2 (germline): LGHDT, YNNKEL (reference sequence). There are 16 residues in the CDR3. CDR3 protein: CASSQGASLLTDTQYF. The CDR3 DNA sequence: TGTGCCAGCAGCCAAGGGGCCAGCCTCCTCACAGATACGCAGTATTTT.

This clone was observed a few times. The rearrangement uses TRBV7-2 and TRBJ2-5, with TRBD2 identical over 9 bases. The length of the CDR3 is 17 residues. The trim removed 0 bases at V and 5 bases at J, leaving 10 bases unmatched. Looked up from germline, CDR1 is SGHTA and CDR2 is FQGNSA. The DNA for the CDR3 is TGTGCCAGCAGCTTAGCGGGTGGTAGCGGGAGTTCCGAGACCCAGTACTTC. Its translation: CASSLAGGSGSSETQYF.

The rearrangement joins TRBV27 to TRBJ2-2; D gene unclear. The CDR3 loop spans 14 amino acids. CDR1 MNHEY and CDR2 SMNVEV come from the germline V gene (reference sequence). V gave up 1 base and J gave up 6 bases, with 9 bases separating them. As DNA, the CDR3 is TGTGCCAGCAGTTTATGGAGTTACGCCGGGGAGCTGTTTTTT. Its translation: CASSLWSYAGELFF.

This sequence joins TRBV5-8 and TRBJ2-3; D possibly corresponds to TRBD1 (6 bases). Germline V gene lookup returns CDR1 SGHTS and CDR2 YDEGEE. Trimming shortened V by 5 bases and J by 0 bases, and 13 bases separated the two germline ends. The CDR3 is 15 residues long. CDR3 residues: CASSFGTFSTDTQYF. The CDR3 DNA reads TGTGCCAGCAGTTTCGGGACATTCAGCACAGATACGCAGTATTTT.